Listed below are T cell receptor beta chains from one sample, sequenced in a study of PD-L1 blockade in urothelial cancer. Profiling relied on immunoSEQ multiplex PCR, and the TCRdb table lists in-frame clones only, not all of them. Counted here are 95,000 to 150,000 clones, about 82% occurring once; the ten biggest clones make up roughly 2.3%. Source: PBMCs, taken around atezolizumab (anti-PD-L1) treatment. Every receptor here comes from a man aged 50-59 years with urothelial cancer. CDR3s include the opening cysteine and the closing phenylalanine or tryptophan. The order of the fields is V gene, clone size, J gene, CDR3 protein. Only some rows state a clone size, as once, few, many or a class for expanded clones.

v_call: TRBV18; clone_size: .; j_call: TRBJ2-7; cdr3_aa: CASSLGPYGSYEQYF
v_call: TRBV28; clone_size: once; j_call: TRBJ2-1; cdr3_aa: CASKTGSSYNEQFF
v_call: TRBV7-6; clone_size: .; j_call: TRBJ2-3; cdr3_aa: CASSFGTGLTDTQYF
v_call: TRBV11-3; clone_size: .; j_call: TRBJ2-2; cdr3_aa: CASSKGQGNTGELFF
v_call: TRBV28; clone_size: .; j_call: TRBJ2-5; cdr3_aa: CASSPPNNPYEETQYF
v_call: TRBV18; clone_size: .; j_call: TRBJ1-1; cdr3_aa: CASSPLRDTEAFF
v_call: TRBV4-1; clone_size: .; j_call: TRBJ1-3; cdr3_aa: CASSQPLSGNTIYF
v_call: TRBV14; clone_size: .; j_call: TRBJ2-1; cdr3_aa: CASSQDIRSALYNEQFF
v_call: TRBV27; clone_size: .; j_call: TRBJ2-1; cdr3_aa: CASSFASSHEQFF
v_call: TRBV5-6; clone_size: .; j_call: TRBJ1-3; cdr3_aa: CASSFPGAGNTIYF
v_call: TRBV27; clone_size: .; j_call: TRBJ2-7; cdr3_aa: CASSYLSSYEQYF
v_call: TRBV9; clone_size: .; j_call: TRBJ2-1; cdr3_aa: CASSVDPSGYNEQFF
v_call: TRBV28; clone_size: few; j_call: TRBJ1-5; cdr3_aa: CASGRGQPQHF
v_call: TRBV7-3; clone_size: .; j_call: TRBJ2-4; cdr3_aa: CASSRTGQGGFGKNIQYF
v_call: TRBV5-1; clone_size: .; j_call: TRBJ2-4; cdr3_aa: CASSLGTGGFLAKNIQYF
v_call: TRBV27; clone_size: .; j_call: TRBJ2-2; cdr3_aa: CASRGLVGTGELFF
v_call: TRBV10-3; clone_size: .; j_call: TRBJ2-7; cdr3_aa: CAISLGQGKEGEQYF
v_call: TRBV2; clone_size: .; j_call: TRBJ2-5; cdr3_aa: CASRGTGAWAQYF
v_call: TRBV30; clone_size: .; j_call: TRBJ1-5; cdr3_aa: CAWSVGGNNQPQHF
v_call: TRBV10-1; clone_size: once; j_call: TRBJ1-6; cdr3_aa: CASSDHRSSGSPLHF
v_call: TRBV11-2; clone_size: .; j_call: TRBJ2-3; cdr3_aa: CASSPTRSGVTDTQYF
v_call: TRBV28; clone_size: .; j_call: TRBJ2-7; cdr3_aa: CASRGAGRGNEQYF
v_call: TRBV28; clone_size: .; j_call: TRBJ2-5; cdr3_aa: CASGGARLEAQYF
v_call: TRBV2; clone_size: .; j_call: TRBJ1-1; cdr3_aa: CASIKQGFQEAFF
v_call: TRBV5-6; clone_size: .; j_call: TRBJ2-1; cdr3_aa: CASSSLPYNEQFF
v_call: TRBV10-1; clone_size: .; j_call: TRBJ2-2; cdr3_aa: CASSDYVAGELFF
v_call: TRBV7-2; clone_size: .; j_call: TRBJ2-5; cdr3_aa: CASSLVRGSWETQYF
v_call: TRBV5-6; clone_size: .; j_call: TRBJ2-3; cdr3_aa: CASSLFGSDTQYF
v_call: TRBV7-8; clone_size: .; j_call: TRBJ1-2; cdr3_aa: CASSSGQGRGYTF
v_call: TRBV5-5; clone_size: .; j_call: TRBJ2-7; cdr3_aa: CASSLDSQGAYEQYF
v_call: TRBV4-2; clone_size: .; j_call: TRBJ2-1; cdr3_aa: CASSQATTASYNEQFF
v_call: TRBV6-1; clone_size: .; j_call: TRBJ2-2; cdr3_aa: CASSEASTVGELFF
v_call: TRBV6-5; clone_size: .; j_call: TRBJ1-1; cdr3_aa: CASSFRDRGSNTEAFF
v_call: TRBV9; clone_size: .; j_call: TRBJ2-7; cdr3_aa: CASSVKLADQVLYF
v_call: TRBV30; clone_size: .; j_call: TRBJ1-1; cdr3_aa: CAWSVLVMNTEAFF
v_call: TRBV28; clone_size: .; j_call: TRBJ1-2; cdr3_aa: CASSLHPYGYTF
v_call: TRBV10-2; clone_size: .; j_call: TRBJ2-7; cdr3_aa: CASSAWTSGRYEQYF
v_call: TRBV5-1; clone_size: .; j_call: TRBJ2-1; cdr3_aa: CASSLYAGESSYNEQFF
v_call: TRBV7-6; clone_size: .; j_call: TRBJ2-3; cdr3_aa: CASSLRPGLAGEADTQYF
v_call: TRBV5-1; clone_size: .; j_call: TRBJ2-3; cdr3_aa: CASSLGGTHGTDTQYF
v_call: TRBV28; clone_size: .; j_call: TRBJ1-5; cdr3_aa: CASSLIGIRQGGQPQHF
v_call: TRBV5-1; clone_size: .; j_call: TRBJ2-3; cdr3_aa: CASSPQAGGRDTQYF
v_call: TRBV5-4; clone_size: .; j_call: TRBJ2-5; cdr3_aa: CASSHDSQETQYF
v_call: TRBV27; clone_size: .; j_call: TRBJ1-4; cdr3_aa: CASSYGATNEKLFF
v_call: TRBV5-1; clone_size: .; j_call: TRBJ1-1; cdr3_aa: CASAKGGNTEAFF
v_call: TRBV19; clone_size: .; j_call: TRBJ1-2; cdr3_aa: CASSTYQGTYGYTF
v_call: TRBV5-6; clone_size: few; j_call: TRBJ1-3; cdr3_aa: CASSQQGSNTIYF
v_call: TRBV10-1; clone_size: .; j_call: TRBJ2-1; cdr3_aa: CASSEIPAPTSGRSPFF
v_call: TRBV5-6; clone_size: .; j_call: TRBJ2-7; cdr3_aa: CASSLGPTGAYEQYF